This TCR beta chain was captured in a study of T cell repertoires in ileal Crohn's disease. Method: immunoSEQ multiplex PCR; TCRdb's copy keeps in-frame clones and lacks some. The sample gives about 8,000 clones, approximately 85% of which show up once; approximately 10% is in the top ten. Documented time point: inflamed ileum from the surgical specimen. CDR3 size: 12 residues. The V end lost 5 bases, the J end lost 0 bases, and 5 bases lay between the germline ends. Looked up from germline, CDR1 is KGHSH and CDR2 is LQKENI. The V gene is TRBV18, the J gene TRBJ2-7; unclear D gene. Sequencing used ileal tissue. The TCR originated in an adult with Crohn's disease. CDR3 DNA: TGTGCCAGCTCATCTAGCTCCTACGAGCAGTACTTC. It specifies CASSSSSYEQYF.